This TCR beta chain was documented in a study of blood T cell repertoires in COVID-19 (dated by TCRdb to the early 2020s). For the wider study: Samples from collaborators originated in the United States, Italy and Spain and spanned both the acute and convalescent phases of COVID-19. The material from the prospective study consisted of cDNA or gDNA derived from T cells, B-cell-depleted T cells, or PBMCs. The dataset comprised deeply sampled blood TCRbeta repertoires from subjects exposed to, actively infected with, or recovered from COVID-19. A freely available public database, intended as a resource for researchers studying the immune response to SARS-CoV-2, is where the repertoires were released. Samples came from the ongoing ImmuneRACE study (first 160 participants) plus 1,254 subjects from 6 global collaborators. The sample metadata nearly always contained a de-identified subject ID, COVID-19 status, age in years and sex. Where available, HLA class I and class II types were taken from metadata supplied by the sample provider and were not determined by assay-based typing. Beyond this particular receptor, the publication reports: How much clinical and demographic metadata was included differed by source and by participant, and the metadata was provided uncurated.

Whole blood was collected in K2EDTA tubes by collaborating institutions according to the institutions' own protocols. For TCRbeta analysis, collaborators shipped samples as frozen whole blood, isolated PBMCs, or DNA extracted from either of those sample types. CDR1 GTSNPN and CDR2 SVGIG were looked up in the germline V gene (reference sequence). There are 12 amino acids in the CDR3, from cysteine to phenylalanine inclusive. The retained sequence is limited to the CDR3, 36 bases, with the frame set at the first base. The junction carries 3 bases between V and J, which are trimmed by 0 bases and 3 bases respectively. With respect to this clone: Its specific antigen is unknown. Within one base of it there is no much larger clone, and no base qualities were kept.

TCRbeta CDR3 regions were amplified from genomic DNA using the immunoSEQ Assay, a bias-controlled multiplex PCR. The published analysis was carried out like this. Nucleated cell counts per sample were estimated from amplification of reference gene primers within the assay. Sequence reads were collapsed and filtered to measure the absolute abundance of every unique TCRbeta CDR3 rearrangement. For each sample, productive Simpson clonality was calculated as the square root of Simpson's diversity index over productive rearrangements. In its TCRdb copy, this immuneACCESS table keeps in-frame sequences only and misses some clones. Where compared with another copy, unresolved V genes explain less than half of these, and the others have no known cause. V, J and clone size were drawn from that table, and D and trimming were deduced from the DNA. The sample records approximately 90,000 clones, approximately 89% of which are singletons. Approximately 8% of the sample is held by the ten biggest clonotypes.

Sequencing was carried out using peripheral blood. Recombination linked TRBV30 to TRBJ2-1, with the D gene not clear enough to name. The receptor was isolated from a human donor with acute or convalescent COVID-19. The donor label of this sample is uncertain. CDR3 sequence: CAWSVSYNEQFF. The nucleotide sequence reads TGTGCCTGGAGTGTCAGCTACAATGAGCAGTTCTTC. Supplemented by the reference TRBV30 and TRBJ2-1 proteins around the CDR3, the complete variable domain is SQTIHQWPATLVQPVGSPLSLECTVEGTSNPNLYWYRQAAGRGLQLLFYSVGIGQISSEVPQNLSASRPQDRQFILSSKKLLLSDSGFYLCAWSVSYNEQFFGPGTRLTVL.